Below, 5 T cell receptor beta chains from the same sample are listed, as sequenced in a study of T-cell reconstitution after alpha-beta-depleted transplantation in children. Researchers prepared the TCRbeta library using unique molecular identifiers, the study reports. TCRdb reprocessed the PCR reads with MiXCR, giving one entry per CDR3 protein. The sample consists of 70,000 to 95,000 distinct CDR3 sequences, 15% to 17% of them appearing once. The source was PBMCs, mostly from graft donor cells, collected 180 days after TCRalphabeta/CD19-depleted stem cell transplant. Receptors originate from a male patient between 2 and 9 years old who had a stem cell transplant for acute lymphoblastic leukemia, so the T cells may come from the graft donor.

The chain carries TRBV6-1 and TRBJ1-3; D not resolved. V was trimmed by 5 bases and J by 4 bases, leaving 12 bases between them. Germline V CDR1 and CDR2: MNHNS, SASEGT. The CDR3 runs 14 residues. CDR3: CASSQDLDGNTIYF. CDR3 bases: TGTGCCAGCAGTCAGGACTTAGACGGAAACACCATATATTTT.

This clonotype was seen many times. The chain joins TRBV4-3 to TRBJ1-1; 8 bases line up with TRBD1. Germline CDR1 is LGHNA and CDR2 is YSLEER. The CDR3 extends over 13 amino acids. J lost 4 bases, V lost 3 bases, and 1 base had no gene match. The CDR3 protein is CASSQGTGTEAFF. CDR3 sequence (DNA): TGCGCCAGCAGCCAGGGGACAGGCACTGAAGCTTTCTTT.

The rearrangement links TRBV7-9 to TRBJ2-3; 7 positions agree with TRBD1. The CDR3 loop spans 15 amino acids. V lost 5 bases and J lost 2; bases outside the gene matches: 7. The germline V gene has CDR1 SEHNR and CDR2 FQNEAQ (reference sequence). This CDR3 is CASSPTGQDTDTQYF. The CDR3 nucleotides are TGTGCCAGCAGCCCAACAGGACAGGACACAGATACGCAGTATTTT.

The chain is built from TRBV11-2 and TRBJ1-1, with D perhaps matching TRBD1 (6 bases). The CDR3 loop spans 15 amino acids. The V end was cut by 3 bases, the J end by 3 bases, with 14 bases between. Germline lookup yields CDR1 SGHAT and CDR2 FQNNGV. The DNA of the CDR3 is TGTGCCAGCAGCTTTGGAGGGGGGTGGGACACTGAAGCTTTCTTT. It translates to CASSFGGGWDTEAFF.

This clonotype was seen only a few times. V gene TRBV5-5 combines with J gene TRBJ1-1; D gene unclear. Germline V lookup: CDR1 SGHKS, CDR2 YYEKEE (reference sequence). The CDR3 totals 12 residues. Trimming removed 4 bases from V and 1 base from J, with 5 bases in between. The CDR3 sequence: CASSPENTEAFF. The CDR3 DNA is TGTGCCAGCAGCCCCGAGAACACTGAAGCTTTCTTT. The entire variable domain, with the rest obtained from reference TRBV5-5 and TRBJ1-1, is as follows: DAGVTQSPTHLIKTRGQQVTLRCSPISGHKSVSWYQQVLGQGPQFIFQYYEKEERGRGNFPDRFSARQFPNYSSELNVNALLLGDSALYLCASSPENTEAFFGQGTRLTVV.